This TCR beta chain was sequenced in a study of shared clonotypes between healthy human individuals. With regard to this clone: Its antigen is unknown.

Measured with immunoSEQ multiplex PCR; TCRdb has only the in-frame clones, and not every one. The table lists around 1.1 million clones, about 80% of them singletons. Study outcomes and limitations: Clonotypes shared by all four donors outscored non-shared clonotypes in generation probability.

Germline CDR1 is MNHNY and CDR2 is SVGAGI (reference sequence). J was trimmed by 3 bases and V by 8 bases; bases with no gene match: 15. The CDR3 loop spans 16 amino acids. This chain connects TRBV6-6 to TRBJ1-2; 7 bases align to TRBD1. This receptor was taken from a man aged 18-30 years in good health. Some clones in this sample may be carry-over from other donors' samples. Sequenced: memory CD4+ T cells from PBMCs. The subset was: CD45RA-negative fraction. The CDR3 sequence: CASSSGIGQGDYGYTF. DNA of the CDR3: TGTGCCAGCTCCTCGGGAATTGGGCAGGGGGACTATGGCTACACCTTC.